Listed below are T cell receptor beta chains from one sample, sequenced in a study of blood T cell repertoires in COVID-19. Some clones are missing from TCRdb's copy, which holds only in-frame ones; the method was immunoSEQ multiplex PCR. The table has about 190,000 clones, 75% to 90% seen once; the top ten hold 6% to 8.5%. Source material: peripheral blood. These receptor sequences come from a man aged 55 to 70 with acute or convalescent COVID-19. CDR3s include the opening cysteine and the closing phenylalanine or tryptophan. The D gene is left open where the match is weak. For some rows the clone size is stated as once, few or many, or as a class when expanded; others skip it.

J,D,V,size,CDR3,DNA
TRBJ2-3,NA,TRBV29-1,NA,CSGRGAQWGTDTQYF,TGCAGCGGTAGAGGAGCACAATGGGGCACAGATACGCAGTATTTT
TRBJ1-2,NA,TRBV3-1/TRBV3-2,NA,CASSPAGQGRGYTF,TGTGCCAGCAGCCCAGCCGGTCAGGGTCGGGGCTACACCTTC
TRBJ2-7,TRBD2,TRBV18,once,CASSPPGGSGGAYEQYF,TGTGCCAGCTCACCACCAGGCGGTAGCGGGGGAGCCTACGAGCAGTACTTC
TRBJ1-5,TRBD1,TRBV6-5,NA,CASSYGQGSQPQHF,TGTGCCAGCAGTTACGGACAGGGGAGTCAGCCCCAGCATTTT
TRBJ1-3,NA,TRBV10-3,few,CAIRAPDVSGNTIYF,TGTGCCATCAGAGCGCCGGATGTTTCTGGAAACACCATATATTTT
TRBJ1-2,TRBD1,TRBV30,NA,CAWSTNGQGTGYTF,TGTGCCTGGAGCACCAATGGACAGGGGACTGGCTACACCTTC
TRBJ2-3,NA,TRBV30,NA,CAWSRAGLSTDTQYF,TGTGCCTGGAGTCGCGCAGGGTTAAGCACAGATACGCAGTATTTT
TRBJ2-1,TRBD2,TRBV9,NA,CASSVEASGNEQFF,TGTGCCAGCAGCGTAGAGGCTAGCGGGAATGAGCAGTTCTTC
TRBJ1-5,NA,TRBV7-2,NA,CASSYRAGVNQPQHF,TGTGCCAGCAGCTACAGGGCAGGAGTTAATCAGCCCCAGCATTTT
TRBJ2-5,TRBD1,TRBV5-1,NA,CASSGKTGGPQETQYF,TGCGCCAGCAGCGGGAAGACAGGGGGTCCGCAAGAGACCCAGTACTTC
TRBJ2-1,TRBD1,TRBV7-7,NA,CASSLRPTGGGDEQFF,TGTGCCAGCAGCCTTCGACCGACAGGGGGCGGGGATGAGCAGTTCTTC
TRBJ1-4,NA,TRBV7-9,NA,CASRSSYGDEKLFF,TGTGCCAGCAGGTCTAGTTACGGAGATGAAAAACTGTTTTTT
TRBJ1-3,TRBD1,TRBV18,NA,CASSPGQAKANTIYF,TGTGCCAGCTCACCGGGACAGGCAAAGGCAAACACCATATATTTT
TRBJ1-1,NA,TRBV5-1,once,CASSLASSEAFF,TGCGCCAGCAGCCTGGCGTCTTCCGAAGCTTTCTTT
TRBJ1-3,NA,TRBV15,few,CATSRSDSLQAGNTIYF,TGTGCCACCAGCAGATCCGACAGTCTCCAGGCTGGAAACACCATATATTTT
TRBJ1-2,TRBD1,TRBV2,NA,CASRDRVNSGYTF,TGTGCCAGCAGGGACAGGGTTAATAGTGGCTACACCTTC
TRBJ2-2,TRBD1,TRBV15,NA,CATSRGDRGPGELFF,TGTGCCACCAGCAGAGGGGACAGGGGGCCCGGGGAGCTGTTTTTT
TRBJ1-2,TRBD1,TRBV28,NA,CASSRSSGQGGGYTF,TGTGCCAGCAGTCGCTCATCGGGACAGGGGGGCGGCTACACCTTC
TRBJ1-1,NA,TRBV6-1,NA,CASSEILTWVASGNTEAFF,TGTGCCAGCAGTGAAATCCTAACCTGGGTGGCATCGGGGAACACTGAAGCTTTCTTT
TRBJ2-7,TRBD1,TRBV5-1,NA,CASSFPGGPGLYEQYF,TGCGCCAGCAGCTTTCCAGGGGGTCCCGGCCTCTACGAGCAGTACTTC
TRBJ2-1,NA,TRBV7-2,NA,CASSLSAGLFNEQFF,TGTGCCAGCAGCTTATCCGCCGGACTGTTCAATGAGCAGTTCTTC
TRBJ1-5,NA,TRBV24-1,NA,CATSDPKAGRNQPQHF,TGTGCCACCAGTGACCCGAAGGCAGGGAGGAATCAGCCCCAGCATTTT
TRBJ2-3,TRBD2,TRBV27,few,CASLGTSGGAGTDTQYF,TGTGCCAGCCTGGGCACTAGCGGGGGGGCGGGAACAGATACGCAGTATTTT
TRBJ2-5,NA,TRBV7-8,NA,CASSLKGRLDGLAQYF,TGTGCCAGCAGCTTAAAAGGGAGACTGGATGGGTTAGCCCAGTACTTC
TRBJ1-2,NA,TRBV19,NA,CASSIGGNGYTF,TGTGCCAGTAGTATTGGGGGGAATGGCTACACCTTC
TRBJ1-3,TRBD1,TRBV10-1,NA,CASSEGTGRISGNTIYF,TGCGCCAGCAGTGAGGGGACAGGACGCATCTCTGGAAACACCATATATTTT
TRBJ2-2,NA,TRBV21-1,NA,CASSKGGQADETPGELFF,TGTGCCAGCAGCAAAGGAGGACAGGCCGACGAGACCCCCGGGGAGCTGTTTTTT
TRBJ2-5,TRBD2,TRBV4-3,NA,CASSQDALAWETQYF,TGCGCCAGCAGCCAAGATGCACTAGCGTGGGAGACCCAGTACTTC
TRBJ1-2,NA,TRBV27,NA,CASSSGSSHYGYTF,TGTGCCAGCAGCTCGGGTTCGTCTCACTATGGCTACACCTTC
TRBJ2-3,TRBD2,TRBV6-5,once,CASTPSAGGTDTQYF,TGTGCCAGCACTCCCTCGGCGGGGGGGACAGATACGCAGTATTTT
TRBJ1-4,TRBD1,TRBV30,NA,CAWKPRQGRLNEKLFF,TGTGCCTGGAAACCCCGACAGGGGCGCCTTAATGAAAAACTGTTTTTT
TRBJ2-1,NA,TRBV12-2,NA,CASRFRTSNNNEQFF,TGTGCAAGTCGTTTTCGGACTAGTAACAACAATGAGCAGTTCTTC
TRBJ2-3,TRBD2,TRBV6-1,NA,CASSENVAGGRTDTQYF,TGTGCCAGCAGTGAGAATGTAGCGGGGGGCCGAACAGATACGCAGTATTTT
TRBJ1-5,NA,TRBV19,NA,CARIRDINQPQHF,TGTGCCAGGATCCGGGACATTAATCAGCCCCAGCATTTT
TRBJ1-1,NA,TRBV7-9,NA,CASSLVGVNTEAFF,TGTGCCAGCAGCTTAGTTGGAGTGAACACTGAAGCTTTCTTT
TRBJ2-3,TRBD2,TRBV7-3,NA,CASSSFGRGGTDTQYF,TGTGCCAGCAGCTCGTTCGGTCGGGGGGGCACAGATACGCAGTATTTT
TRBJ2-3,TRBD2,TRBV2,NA,CASSLRTSGSVQYF,TGTGCCAGCAGTCTAAGGACTAGCGGGAGCGTGCAGTATTTT
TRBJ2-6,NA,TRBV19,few,CASSIDVAAGANVLTF,TGTGCCAGTAGTATAGATGTAGCAGCTGGGGCCAACGTCCTGACTTTC
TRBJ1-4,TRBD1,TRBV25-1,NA,CASSEGTGSRKLFF,TGTGCCAGCAGTGAAGGGACAGGTAGTAGGAAACTGTTTTTT
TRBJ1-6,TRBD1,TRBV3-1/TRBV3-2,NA,CASSRHPPGQDLLIDNSPLHF,TGTGCCAGCAGCCGCCATCCGCCGGGACAGGACTTGCTTATCGATAATTCACCCCTCCACTTT
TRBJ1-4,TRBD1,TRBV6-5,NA,CASRTPGTGDEKLFF,TGTGCCAGCAGGACTCCCGGGACAGGGGATGAAAAACTGTTTTTT
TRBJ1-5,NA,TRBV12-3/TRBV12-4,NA,CASSFDRNQPQHF,TGTGCCAGCAGTTTTGACAGGAATCAGCCCCAGCATTTT
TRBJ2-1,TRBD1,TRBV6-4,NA,CASSSQGASYNEQFF,TGTGCCAGCAGCTCACAGGGGGCCTCCTACAATGAGCAGTTCTTC
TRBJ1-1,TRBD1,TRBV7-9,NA,CASSPPVTGGLAGNTEAFF,TGTGCCAGCAGCCCCCCAGTGACAGGGGGCTTGGCGGGGAACACTGAAGCTTTCTTT
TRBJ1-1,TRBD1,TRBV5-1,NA,CASSLAGGSGTEAFF,TGCGCCAGCAGCTTGGCAGGGGGCAGTGGCACTGAAGCTTTCTTT
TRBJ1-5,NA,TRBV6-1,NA,CASSEIIGGNQPQHF,TGTGCCAGCAGTGAAATTATCGGGGGCAATCAGCCCCAGCATTTT
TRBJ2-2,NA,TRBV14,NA,CASSQLGGTGELFF,TGTGCCAGCAGCCAACTAGGGGGCACCGGGGAGCTGTTTTTT
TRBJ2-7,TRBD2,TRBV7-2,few,CASSLTSASYEQYF,TGTGCCAGCAGCTTAACTAGCGCCTCCTACGAGCAGTACTTC
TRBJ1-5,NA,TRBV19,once,CASSLHSNQPQHF,TGTGCCAGTAGCTTACATAGCAATCAGCCCCAGCATTTT
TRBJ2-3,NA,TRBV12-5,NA,CASGLTPLGADTQYF,TGTGCTAGTGGTCTCACCCCCCTGGGAGCAGATACGCAGTATTTT
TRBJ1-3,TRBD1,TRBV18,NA,CASSLQPGQDTIYF,TGTGCCAGCTCACTCCAACCGGGACAGGACACCATATATTTT
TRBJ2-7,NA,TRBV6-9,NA,CASIQAGDYEQYF,TGTGCCAGCATTCAAGCAGGGGACTACGAGCAGTACTTC
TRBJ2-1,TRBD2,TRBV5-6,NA,CASSLTSGSDEQFF,TGTGCCAGCAGCCTGACTAGCGGGAGCGATGAGCAGTTCTTC
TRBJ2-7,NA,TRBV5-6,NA,CASSLVDTPAGQYF,TGTGCCAGCAGCTTGGTGGATACTCCAGCAGGGCAGTACTTC
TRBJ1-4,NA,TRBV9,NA,CASSPGGGPEKLFF,TGTGCCAGCAGCCCCGGGGGGGGGCCTGAAAAACTGTTTTTT
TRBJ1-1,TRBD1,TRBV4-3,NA,CASSRTGGVNTEAFF,TGCGCCAGCAGCCGAACAGGGGGGGTAAACACTGAAGCTTTCTTT
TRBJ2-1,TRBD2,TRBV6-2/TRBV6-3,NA,CASSYWSSGGYNEQFF,TGTGCCAGCAGTTACTGGTCTAGCGGTGGTTACAATGAGCAGTTCTTC
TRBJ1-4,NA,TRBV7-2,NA,CASRAGFSEKLFF,TGTGCCAGCAGGGCAGGGTTTTCTGAAAAACTGTTTTTT
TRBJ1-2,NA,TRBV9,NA,CASSVELGASLDGYTF,TGTGCCAGCAGCGTAGAATTGGGGGCATCGCTTGATGGCTACACCTTC